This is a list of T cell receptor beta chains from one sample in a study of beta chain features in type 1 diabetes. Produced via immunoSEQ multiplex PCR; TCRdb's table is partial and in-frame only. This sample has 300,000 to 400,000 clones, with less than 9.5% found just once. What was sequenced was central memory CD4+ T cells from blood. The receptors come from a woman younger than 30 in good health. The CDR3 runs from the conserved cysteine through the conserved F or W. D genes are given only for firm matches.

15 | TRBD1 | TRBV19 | CASSIDGTDGQPQHF
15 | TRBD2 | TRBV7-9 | CASSLAGLAVYEQYF
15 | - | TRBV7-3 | CASSLMGTPNNEQFF
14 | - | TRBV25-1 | CASMRQDGSYEQYF
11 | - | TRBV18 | CASSPSNEQFF
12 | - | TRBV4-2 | CASSQQYGTQYF
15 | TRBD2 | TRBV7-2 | CASSTPGLAEGELFF
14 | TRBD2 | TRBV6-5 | CASSYGGSRNIQYF
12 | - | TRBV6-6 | CASSSRGNEQFF
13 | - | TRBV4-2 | CASSEGSNTEAFF
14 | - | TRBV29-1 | CSVEISGAKNIQYF
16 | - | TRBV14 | CASSLLGQAYNQPQHF
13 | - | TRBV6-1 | CASTLLESGTQYF
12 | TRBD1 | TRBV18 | CASSRDRGGEFF